The 20 T cell receptor beta chains below come from one sample, sequenced in a study of monozygotic twins with inflammatory bowel disease (dated by TCRdb to the late 2010s). The library was made by 5' RACE. Sequencing was performed on an Illumina HiSeq 2500. Following TCRdb reprocessing, every CDR3 protein sequence forms one entry, and DNA is not provided. The table held for this sample gives about 160,000 distinct CDR3 sequences. The ten most abundant clones make up under 3.5% of the sample. Sequencing was performed on blood. All receptors derive from a human donor with ulcerative colitis or Crohn's disease, or a healthy co-twin of an affected twin (not recorded which).

The rearrangement joins TRBV29-1 to TRBJ2-1; TCRdb lists TRBD1, though no DNA is available to test this call. The CDR3 is made up of 15 amino acids. In germline, CDR1 is SQVTM, CDR2 ANQGSEA. This chain's CDR3 is CSVSPPGGPYNEQFF.

The rearrangement joins TRBV13 to TRBJ2-2; TCRdb's D call of TRBD2 is untestable without DNA. CDR3 length equals 16 residues. CDR1 is PRHDT and CDR2 is FYEKMQ in the germline V gene (reference sequence). The CDR3 sequence: CASSSENSVVTGELFF.

This sequence joins TRBV12-3 or TRBV12-4 and TRBJ1-6; TCRdb gives TRBD1 as the D gene, but with no DNA this cannot be confirmed. The CDR3 spans 15 residues. The CDR3 reads CASSLGRDVNSPLHF.

The CDR3 here is CASSHKTQGPKETQYF. The chain uses TRBV3-1 and TRBJ2-5; without DNA, the TCRdb call of TRBD2 cannot be checked. This CDR3 is built from 16 residues. Germline V lookup: CDR1 LGHDT, CDR2 YNNKEL (reference sequence).

The chain is built from TRBV7-9 and TRBJ2-7; the TCRdb call, TRBD1, lacks DNA for checking. Germline values: CDR1 SEHNR, CDR2 FQNEAQ (reference sequence). The CDR3 sequence is 13 residues long. The CDR3 loop is CASKDTGRDEQYF.

This chain connects TRBV11-3 to TRBJ1-1. The germline CDR1 and CDR2 sequences are SGHNT and YENEEA. The CDR3 spans 14 residues. The CDR3 reads CASRSPDRNTEAFF.

This chain connects TRBV5-1 to TRBJ2-2. The CDR3 runs to 13 residues. Germline values: CDR1 SGHRS, CDR2 YFSETQ. This CDR3 is CASDPLGSGELFF.

The rearrangement joins TRBV11-2 to TRBJ1-3. CDR1 SGHAT and CDR2 FQNNGV come from the germline V gene. The length of the CDR3 is 15 residues. CDR3 sequence: CASSSGGIGGNTIYF.

The V and J genes are TRBV5-1 and TRBJ1-1; the TCRdb D gene call, TRBD1, has no DNA to confirm it. CDR1 and CDR2 (germline): SGHRS, YFSETQ. There are 13 residues in the CDR3. The CDR3 is CASSRGGGTEAFF.

CDR3 loop: CASSLRVQETQYF. V gene TRBV11-3 combines with J gene TRBJ2-5. From germline, CDR1 is SGHNT and CDR2 YENEEA. There are 13 residues in the CDR3.

This chain uses TRBV28 with TRBJ2-3; TCRdb's D call, TRBD1, is unchecked because there is no DNA. The V gene's germline CDR1 is MDHEN and CDR2 SYDVKM. This CDR3 region has 14 residues. The chain's CDR3 is CASSLRTGSDTQYF.

J is TRBJ2-1 and V is TRBV30; as DNA is missing, the TRBD2 call by TCRdb cannot be tested. The CDR3 runs 15 residues. CDR1 and CDR2 (germline): GTSNPN, SVGIG (reference sequence). The CDR3 is CAWSVELAKKYEQFF.

CDR3 protein: CSVLPPGGTNTEAFF. V usage is TRBV29-1 and J usage is TRBJ1-1. The V gene's germline CDR1 is SQVTM and CDR2 ANQGSEA. The CDR3 runs to 15 residues. The full variable domain, completed using reference TRBV29-1 and TRBJ1-1, is SAVISQKPSRDICQRGTSLTIQCQVDSQVTMMFWYRQQPGQSLTLIATANQGSEATYESGFVIDKFPISRPNLTFSTLTVSNMSPEDSSIYLCSVLPPGGTNTEAFFGQGTRLTVV.

The V call is TRBV5-1, the J call TRBJ1-2. The CDR3 loop spans 15 amino acids. Per the germline V gene, CDR1 is SGHRS and CDR2 is YFSETQ. CDR3 in amino acids: CASSSGQAANYGYTF.

The rearrangement uses TRBV3-1 and TRBJ2-7; TCRdb returns TRBD2, unconfirmable since there is no DNA. The length of the CDR3 is 15 residues. CDR1 is LGHDT and CDR2 is YNNKEL in the germline V gene (reference sequence). The chain's CDR3 is CASSQVGRAIYEQYF.

The chain carries TRBV24-1 and TRBJ2-1; the D call of TRBD1 rests on TCRdb alone, since no DNA is present to check it. The CDR3 covers 14 residues. Looked up from germline, CDR1 is KGHDR and CDR2 is SFDVKD. The chain's CDR3 is CATSRTGEGNEQFF.

V and J are TRBV7-8 and TRBJ1-1. This CDR3 is 14 amino acids long. The germline gives CDR1 SGHVS, CDR2 FQNEAQ. The CDR3 is CASSPFYANTEAFF.

The CDR3 sequence: CASSPGGKETQYF. This sequence joins TRBV7-2 and TRBJ2-5; TCRdb designates TRBD1, a call that cannot be tested without DNA. CDR3 size: 13 residues. The germline CDR1 and CDR2 sequences are SGHTA and FQGNSA.

V and J are TRBV10-3 and TRBJ1-1; the D call of TRBD1 rests on TCRdb alone, since no DNA is present to check it. The CDR3 has 14 residues. The germline gives CDR1 ENHRY, CDR2 SYGVKD. The CDR3 loop reads CAIAWGGVDTEAFF.

V is TRBV20-1 and J is TRBJ1-2; TCRdb gives TRBD1 as the D gene, but with no DNA this cannot be confirmed. CDR3 length: 14 residues. In germline, CDR1 is DFQATT, CDR2 SNEGSKA (reference sequence). The CDR3 spells CSADRASPNYGYTF.